Shown below are 23 T cell receptor beta chains from a single sample sequenced in a study of T cells in Graves' hyperthyroidism and ophthalmopathy. Amplification yielded TCR beta CDR3 regions, with RNA transcripts as the source. RT-PCR in the first round (using the HTBI primer set) targeted the TCR CDR3. TCRdb re-called the multiplex PCR reads with MiXCR, one entry per CDR3 protein. The sample carries some 350,000 distinct CDR3 sequences, about 13% recorded once. Sequencing was done on a sample of blood. All receptors derive from a woman aged 40 to 50 with Graves' ophthalmopathy.

This clonotype was recorded at least ten times. This chain connects TRBV28 to TRBJ1-6; 10 positions match TRBD1. The ends lost 5 bases at V and 7 bases at J; junction bases unmatched: 5. The CDR3 contains 15 residues. CDR1 and CDR2 from the germline V gene are MDHEN and SYDVKM. This chain's CDR3 is CASSATGGRNSPLHF. The CDR3 DNA is TGTGCCAGCAGTGCGACAGGGGGCCGAAATTCACCCCTCCACTTT.

V is TRBV6-5 and J is TRBJ1-6, with 11 bases fitting TRBD1. V lost 4 bases, J lost 9 bases, and 5 bases stayed unmatched. The CDR3 runs to 15 residues. Germline V gives CDR1 MNHEY, CDR2 SVGAGI. The CDR3 region has the DNA TGTGCCAGCAGTTCCGGGACAGGGGGAAGTTCACCCCTCCACTTT. Translated, it gives CASSSGTGGSSPLHF.

This clonotype was seen repeatedly, ten times or more. The chain links TRBV29-1 to TRBJ2-1; 9 nucleotides align to TRBD1. There are 13 residues in the CDR3. Germline trimming cut 3 bases from V and 4 bases from J; bases unmatched to any gene: 1. The V gene's germline CDR1 is SQVTM and CDR2 ANQGSEA. CDR3 nucleotide sequence: TGCAGCGTTGATGGGACAGGGTACAATGAGCAGTTCTTC. Its translation is CSVDGTGYNEQFF.

In this sample, this clonotype turned up many times. This chain joins TRBV7-2 and TRBJ2-7, with 11 bases lining up with TRBD1. The V segment lost 5 bases and the J segment 2 bases; nucleotides outside the gene matches: 11. Germline CDR1 is SGHTA and CDR2 is FQGNSA. CDR3 length: 17 residues. The CDR3 sequence is CASSKPVGTGGTYEQYF. The CDR3, as DNA: TGTGCCAGCAGCAAACCTGTGGGGACAGGGGGGACCTACGAGCAGTACTTC.

The chain joins TRBV28 to TRBJ1-1; tentative D call: TRBD1 (5 bases). CDR1 and CDR2 from the germline V gene are MDHEN and SYDVKM. The CDR3 is 15 amino acids. The V end was cut by 6 bases, the J end by 0 bases, with 14 bases between. CDR3 bases: TGTGCCAGCAGGAGAAAGGGACCCATGAACACTGAAGCTTTCTTT. Translating gives CASRRKGPMNTEAFF.

In this sample, this clonotype turned up many times. The genes are TRBV12-3 or TRBV12-4 and TRBJ2-1; D possibly corresponds to TRBD2 (6 bases). CDR3 length equals 15 residues. Trimming left V 6 bases short and J 1 base short, with 13 bases between. The CDR3 protein is CASRPRRGSYNEQFF. The CDR3 DNA sequence: TGTGCCAGCAGGCCTAGGCGGGGATCCTACAATGAGCAGTTCTTC.

This clonotype was picked up a small number of times. V usage is TRBV10-3 and J usage is TRBJ2-5; 7 nucleotides match TRBD2. Looked up from germline, CDR1 is ENHRY and CDR2 is SYGVKD. There are 12 residues in the CDR3. The V segment lost 10 bases and the J segment 7 bases; nucleotides outside the gene matches: 9. CDR3 DNA: TGTGCCAGTGGACTCGGGGAGGGGACCCAGTACTTC. It yields the protein CASGLGEGTQYF.

The genes are TRBV15 and TRBJ2-5; tentatively, D is TRBD1 (6 bases). V dropped 5 bases and J dropped 0 bases, with 10 bases sitting between them. Germline V gene data show CDR1 as LNHNV and CDR2 as YYDKDF (reference sequence). The CDR3 contains 14 residues. CDR3 DNA: TGTGCCACCAGCGGGGGCTGGAACCAAGAGACCCAGTACTTC. As protein: CATSGGWNQETQYF.

This clonotype has ten or more counts. CDR3 nucleotides: TGTGCCAGCAGCCAATTATTACCGGCTGTGAACACTGAAGCTTTCTTT. This encodes CASSQLLPAVNTEAFF. The rearrangement links TRBV3-1 to TRBJ1-1; D is ambiguous. The germline V gene encodes CDR1 LGHDT and CDR2 YNNKEL (reference sequence). Trimming took off 2 bases at V and 0 bases at J, with 13 bases between the two ends. The CDR3 contains 16 residues.

This clonotype was observed at least ten times. The chain couples TRBV29-1 to TRBJ2-1, with 7 bases identical to TRBD2. Per the germline V gene, CDR1 is SQVTM and CDR2 is ANQGSEA. J gave up 8 bases and V 7 bases, and 8 bases lay outside the gene matches. The CDR3 totals 12 residues. Written as DNA, the CDR3 is TGCAGCGCTGGGGGGGTAGGAGATGAGCAGTTCTTC. Residues: CSAGGVGDEQFF.

This clonotype appeared a few times. The chain combines TRBV20-1 with TRBJ2-7; 10 bases line up with TRBD2. The germline V gene encodes CDR1 DFQATT and CDR2 SNEGSKA (reference sequence). V gave up 5 bases and J gave up 6 bases; unmatched junction bases: 13. CDR3 size: 15 residues. The CDR3, as DNA: TGCAGTGCTGCGTTTAAGCGGGAGGGCCGGGGCGAGCAGTACTTC. This gives the protein CSAAFKREGRGEQYF.

This clonotype has just a few counts. The gene calls are TRBV27 and TRBJ1-6; D is ambiguous. The CDR3 runs 13 residues. V gave up 2 bases and J gave up 7 bases, with 6 bases separating them. Germline CDR1 reads MNHEY; CDR2 reads SMNVEV (reference sequence). The CDR3 DNA sequence: TGTGCCAGCAGTTTACGGCGCAATTCACCCCTCCACTTT. Its protein is CASSLRRNSPLHF.

There are a few counts of this clonotype. This chain connects TRBV20-1 to TRBJ2-4; D perhaps matches TRBD2 (6 bases). V was cut by 7 bases and J by 3 bases, with 13 bases left in between. Germline CDR1 reads DFQATT; CDR2 reads SNEGSKA (reference sequence). The CDR3 runs 13 residues. In nucleotides, the CDR3 is TGCAGTGGGTGGGGGGATAGCAAAAACATTCAGTACTTC. Encoded protein: CSGWGDSKNIQYF.

The chain carries TRBV5-1 and TRBJ1-3, with 7 bases matching TRBD1. J gave up 0 bases and V 4 bases, and 10 bases lay outside the gene matches. Per the germline V gene, CDR1 is SGHRS and CDR2 is YFSETQ. There are 17 residues in the CDR3. CDR3: CASSSRGDIYSGNTIYF. In DNA, the CDR3 is TGCGCCAGCAGCAGCAGGGGGGACATTTACTCTGGAAACACCATATATTTT.

Comment on this clonotype: Since a much larger clone is just one base distant, this may be a read error. The chain uses TRBV7-9 and TRBJ2-7; TRBD2 might be the D (6 bases). CDR1 and CDR2 (germline): SEHNR, FQNEAQ (reference sequence). The CDR3 runs 13 residues. CDR3 region: CASREAGGWERYF. CDR3 DNA: TGTGCCAGCAGGGAAGCGGGCGGTTGGGAGCGGTACTTC.

This clonotype has a count of ten or more. The V and J genes are TRBV3-1 and TRBJ2-3; D may be TRBD2 (6 bases). V lost 2 bases and J lost 1, with 13 bases in between. This CDR3 region has 16 residues. The germline gives CDR1 LGHDT, CDR2 YNNKEL (reference sequence). CDR3 in DNA: TGTGCCAGCAGCCAAACCGCGGGACGTCGCACAGATACGCAGTATTTT. Residues: CASSQTAGRRTDTQYF.

This rearrangement joins TRBV6-4 to TRBJ1-2; the D is unclear. This CDR3 is 12 amino acids long. V was clipped by 2 bases and J by 9 bases, with 10 bases between them. Germline lookup yields CDR1 MRHNA and CDR2 SNTAGT. CDR3 amino acids: CASSDRWGSYTF. In DNA form, the CDR3 reads TGTGCCAGCAGTGACAGATGGGGAAGCTACACCTTC.

The table lists this clonotype with many counts. CDR3 sequence (DNA): TGTGCCAGCAGCTTAACCTTGGGACAGGGACTTTACGAGCAGTACTTC. This sequence encodes CASSLTLGQGLYEQYF. The chain recombines TRBV7-2 with TRBJ2-7; 9 bases match TRBD1. The J segment lost 4 bases and the V segment lost 2 bases, leaving 9 bases of the junction unmatched. The CDR3 contains 16 residues. Germline lookup yields CDR1 SGHTA and CDR2 FQGNSA.

This clonotype was counted ten times or more. V usage is TRBV7-2 and J usage is TRBJ2-3; no clear D gene. The CDR3 runs 12 residues. The V gene lost 3 bases and the J gene lost 2 bases, with 3 bases spanning the gap. CDR1 SGHTA and CDR2 FQGNSA come from the germline V gene. CDR3 in DNA: TGTGCCAGCAGCTTTCTCACAGATACGCAGTATTTT. Translating it yields CASSFLTDTQYF.

Concerning this clonotype itself: A much larger clone is a single base away; this may be a read error. This rearrangement joins TRBV27 to TRBJ2-1; no firm D call. CDR1 and CDR2 from the germline V gene are MNHEY and SMNVEV (reference sequence). This CDR3 has 15 amino acids. In DNA form, the CDR3 reads TGTGCCGGCAGTTTATTCCAGAGCCTTGCGCAAGGGCAGTTCTTC. It codes for CAGSLFQSLAQGQFF.

There are a few counts of this clonotype. This chain links TRBV10-3 with TRBJ1-6; tentatively, D is TRBD1 (5 bases). Germline V lookup: CDR1 ENHRY, CDR2 SYGVKD. Trimming shortened V by 2 bases and J by 10 bases, and 15 bases separated the two germline ends. The CDR3 length is 15 residues. CDR3: CAISEGTDKRSPLHF. The CDR3, as DNA: TGTGCCATCAGTGAGGGCACGGACAAGCGGTCACCCCTCCACTTT.

This clonotype has more than one count but fewer than ten. The rearrangement uses TRBV30 and TRBJ2-7; 15 bases align to TRBD2. The V segment lost 0 bases and the J segment 2 bases; nucleotides outside the gene matches: 5. This CDR3 region has 17 residues. Germline V CDR1 and CDR2: GTSNPN, SVGIG (reference sequence). Here the CDR3 DNA reads TGTGCCTGGAGTGTTTGGGGACTAGCGGGGGGAGCCTACGAGCAGTACTTC. Amino acid sequence: CAWSVWGLAGGAYEQYF.

This chain connects TRBV4-1 to TRBJ2-1; TRBD2 agrees at 8 bases. The CDR3 extends over 16 amino acids. Trimming removed 5 bases from V and 1 base from J; junction bases left unmatched: 7. Germline CDR1 MGHRA, CDR2 YSYEKL. The CDR3 here is CASSARTSGSYNEQFF. In DNA form, the CDR3 reads TGCGCCAGCAGCGCAAGAACTAGCGGTTCCTACAATGAGCAGTTCTTC.